This T cell receptor beta chain was retrieved from a study of CD8+ T cells in alopecia areata. On the study more broadly: Treated patients swallowed 5 to 10 mg of oral tofacitinib twice daily. The investigators scored severity in treated patients by the percentage of affected scalp area. The study gave tofacitinib for 6 to 18 months, then 6 months off drug. Study outcomes and limitations: Mouse data revealed clearer TCR sharing than patient data did, a gap possibly tied to HLA.

There are 15 residues in the CDR3. V lost 5 bases, J lost 2 bases, and 10 bases lay in between. Germline V gene sequence: CDR1 SEHNR, CDR2 FQNEAQ (reference sequence). Reverse transcription of extracted RNA yielded cDNA, which provided the sequencing template. The method was immunoSEQ multiplex PCR; TCRdb's version includes in-frame clones alone and lacks a portion of them. The sample shows roughly 73,000 clones, about 30% of them seen only once. Treatment of the sample: oral pan-JAK inhibitor, 5-10 mg twice daily. This clone was picked up a small number of times. What it recognizes is unknown. The chain joins TRBV7-9 to TRBJ2-6, with D perhaps given as TRBD1 or TRBD2 (6 bases each). The TCR was taken from a human donor with alopecia areata. Sequenced here: CD8+ T cells sorted from blood, sampled at week 4, from a patient treated with tofacitinib. The CDR3 DNA reads TGTGCCAGCAGCGGAGGGGGGCCTGGGGCCAACGTCCTGACTTTC. This translates into CASSGGGPGANVLTF.